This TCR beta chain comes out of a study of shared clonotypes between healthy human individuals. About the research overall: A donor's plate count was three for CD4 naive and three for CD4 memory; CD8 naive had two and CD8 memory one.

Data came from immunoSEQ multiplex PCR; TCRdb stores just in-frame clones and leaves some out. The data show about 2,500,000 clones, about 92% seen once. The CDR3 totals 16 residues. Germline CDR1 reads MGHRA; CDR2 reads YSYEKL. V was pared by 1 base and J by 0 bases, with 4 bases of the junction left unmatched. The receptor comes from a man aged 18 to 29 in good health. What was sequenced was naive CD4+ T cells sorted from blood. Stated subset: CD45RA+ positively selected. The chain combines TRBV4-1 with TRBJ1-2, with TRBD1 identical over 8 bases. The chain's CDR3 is CASSQAGQGANYGYTF. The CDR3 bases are TGCGCCAGCAGCCAAGCCGGACAGGGAGCTAACTATGGCTACACCTTC.